One sample yielded the 7 T cell receptor beta chains listed below, sequenced in a study of blood T cell repertoires in COVID-19 (dated by TCRdb to about 2020). Library method: the immunoSEQ multiplex PCR assay. TCRdb holds this immuneACCESS table with in-frame rearrangements only. Some clones are missing; in checked studies, unresolved V genes explain under half, and the rest has no known cause. A total of 200,000 to 300,000 clones appear in this sample, around 89% of them only once. The biggest ten clones account for just over 0.85% of the sample. The specimen was PBMCs or T cells enriched from blood (not recorded which). The receptor source for this set is a man aged 50 or older who had been exposed to COVID-19.

The chain joins TRBV28 to TRBJ1-6, with 9 bases identical to TRBD1. CDR1 and CDR2 (germline): MDHEN, SYDVKM. Germline trimming cut 8 bases from V and 9 bases from J; bases unmatched to any gene: 5. CDR3 length: 13 amino acids. CDR3: CASLGQGGSPLHF. The CDR3 DNA reads as TGTGCCAGCTTGGGACAGGGAGGTTCACCCCTCCACTTT. Supplemented by reference TRBV28 and TRBJ1-6, the full variable domain reads DVKVTQSSRYLVKRTGEKVFLECVQDMDHENMFWYRQDPGLGLRLIYFSYDVKMKEKGDIPEGYSVSREKKERFSLILESASTNQTSMYLCASLGQGGSPLHFGNGTRLTVT.

The rearrangement links TRBV19 to TRBJ2-7; 12 bases are a match to TRBD1. The CDR3 is made up of 14 amino acids. Germline V gene sequence: CDR1 LNHDA, CDR2 SQIVND (reference sequence). Trimming at V came to 6 bases and at J to 6 bases, leaving 6 bases not matched to a gene. The CDR3 region has the DNA TGTGCCAGTAGCCTGCCGGGACAGGGGGCCGAGCAGTACTTC. Amino acids: CASSLPGQGAEQYF.

The chain uses TRBV5-1 and TRBJ2-6; 10 bases line up with TRBD1. Looked up from germline, CDR1 is SGHRS and CDR2 is YFSETQ. V shed 0 bases and J 1 base; nucleotides not matched to a gene: 7. The CDR3 has 19 residues. CDR3 DNA: TGCGCCAGCAGCTTGGAGGGGGACAGGGGTTGGTCTGGGGCCAACGTCCTGACTTTC. Translation: CASSLEGDRGWSGANVLTF.

The sample holds a few counts of this clone. V and J are TRBV7-3 and TRBJ1-1, with D perhaps matching TRBD1 (5 bases). Trimming cost V 2 bases and J 1 base, with 5 bases left between them. CDR3 length: 13 residues. Germline lookup yields CDR1 SGHTA and CDR2 FQGTGA. The CDR3 DNA follows: TGTGCCAGCAGCTTACAGGGGAACACTGAAGCTTTCTTT. Translation: CASSLQGNTEAFF.

The gene calls are TRBV29-1 and TRBJ1-2; D remains ambiguous. Germline V gives CDR1 SQVTM, CDR2 ANQGSEA. The length of the CDR3 is 12 residues. Trimming removed 4 bases at V and 4 bases at J, with 10 bases between. CDR3 sequence reads: CSVVEGSYGYTF. Written as DNA, the CDR3 is TGCAGCGTTGTTGAAGGGAGCTATGGCTACACCTTC.

The V gene is TRBV12-2, the J gene TRBJ1-5. TRBV12-2 represents a pseudogene. This CDR3 spans 13 amino acids. CDR3 sequence (DNA): TGTGCAATCGCACGGGGAGGGGATCAGCCCCAGCATTTT. This translates into CAIARGGDQPQHF.

The sample holds one count of this clone. The chain recombines TRBV7-9 with TRBJ2-1; D possibly corresponds to TRBD1 (6 bases). The germline V and J ends were trimmed by 4 bases and 5 bases, with 21 bases remaining between them. The V gene's germline CDR1 is SEHNR and CDR2 FQNEAQ (reference sequence). The length of the CDR3 is 17 residues. The CDR3 DNA reads TGTGCCAGCAGCTCATTTCCGGGACAAAGAAATGACAATGAGCAGTTCTTC. This encodes CASSSFPGQRNDNEQFF.